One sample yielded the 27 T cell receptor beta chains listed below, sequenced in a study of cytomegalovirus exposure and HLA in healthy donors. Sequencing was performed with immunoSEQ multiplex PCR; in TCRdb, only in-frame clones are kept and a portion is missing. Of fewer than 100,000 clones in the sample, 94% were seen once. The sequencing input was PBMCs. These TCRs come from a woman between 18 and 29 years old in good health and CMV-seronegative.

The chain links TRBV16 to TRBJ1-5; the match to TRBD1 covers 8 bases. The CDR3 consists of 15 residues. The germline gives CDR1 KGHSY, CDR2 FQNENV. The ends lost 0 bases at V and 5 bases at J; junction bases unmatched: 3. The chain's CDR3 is CASSQSGQAHQPQHF. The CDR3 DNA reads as TGTGCCAGCAGCCAATCGGGACAGGCGCATCAGCCCCAGCATTTT.

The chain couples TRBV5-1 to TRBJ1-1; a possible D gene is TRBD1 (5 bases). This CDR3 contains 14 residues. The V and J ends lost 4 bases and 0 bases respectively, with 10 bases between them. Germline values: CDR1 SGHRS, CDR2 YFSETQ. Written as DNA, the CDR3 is TGCGCCAGCAGCCCGACAGCAATGAACACTGAAGCTTTCTTT. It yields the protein CASSPTAMNTEAFF.

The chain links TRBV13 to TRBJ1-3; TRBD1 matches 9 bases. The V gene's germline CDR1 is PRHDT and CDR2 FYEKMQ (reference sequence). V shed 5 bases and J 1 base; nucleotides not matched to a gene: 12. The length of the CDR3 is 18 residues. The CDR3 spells CASSPGDREPKSGNTIYF. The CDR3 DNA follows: TGTGCCAGCAGCCCGGGGGACAGGGAGCCGAAATCTGGAAACACCATATATTTT.

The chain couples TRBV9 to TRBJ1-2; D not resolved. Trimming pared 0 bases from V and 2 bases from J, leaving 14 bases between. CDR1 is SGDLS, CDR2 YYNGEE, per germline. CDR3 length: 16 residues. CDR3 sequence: CASSVDPREANYGYTF. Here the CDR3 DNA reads TGTGCCAGCAGCGTAGACCCCCGAGAGGCAAACTATGGCTACACCTTC. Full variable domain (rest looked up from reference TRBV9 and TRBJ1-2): DSGVTQTPKHLITATGQRVTLRCSPRSGDLSVYWYQQSLDQGLQFLIQYYNGEERAKGNILERFSAQQFPDLHSELNLSSLELGDSALYFCASSVDPREANYGYTFGSGTRLTVV.

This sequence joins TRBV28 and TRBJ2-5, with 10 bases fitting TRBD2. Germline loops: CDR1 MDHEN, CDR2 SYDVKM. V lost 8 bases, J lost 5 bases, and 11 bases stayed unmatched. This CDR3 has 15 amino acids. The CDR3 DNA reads TGTGCCAGCTCCCCCACTAGCGGGGCGGGGGAGACCCAGTACTTC. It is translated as CASSPTSGAGETQYF.

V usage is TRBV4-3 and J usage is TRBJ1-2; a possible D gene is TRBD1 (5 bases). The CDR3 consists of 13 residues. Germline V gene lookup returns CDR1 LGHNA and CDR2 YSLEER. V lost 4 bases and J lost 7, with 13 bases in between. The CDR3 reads CASSPSGGSGYTF. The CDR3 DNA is TGCGCCAGCAGCCCCTCCGGGGGGTCTGGCTACACCTTC.

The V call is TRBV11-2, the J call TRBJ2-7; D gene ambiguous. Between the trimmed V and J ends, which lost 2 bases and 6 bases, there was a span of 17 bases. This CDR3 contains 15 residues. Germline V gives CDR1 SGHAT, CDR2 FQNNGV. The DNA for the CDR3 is TGTGCCAGCAGCTTAAGTCCGACGGGTCTGGCCGAGCAGTACTTC. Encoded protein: CASSLSPTGLAEQYF.

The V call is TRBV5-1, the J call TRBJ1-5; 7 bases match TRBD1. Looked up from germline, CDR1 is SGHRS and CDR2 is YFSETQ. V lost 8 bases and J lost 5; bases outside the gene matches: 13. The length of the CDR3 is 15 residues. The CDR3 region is CARQKGALRDQPQHF. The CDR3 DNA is TGCGCCAGACAAAAGGGGGCCCTCAGGGATCAGCCCCAGCATTTT.

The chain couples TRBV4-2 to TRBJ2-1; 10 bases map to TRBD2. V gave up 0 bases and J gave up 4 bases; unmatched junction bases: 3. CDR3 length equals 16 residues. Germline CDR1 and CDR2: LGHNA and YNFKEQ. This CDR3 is CASSQDNSGGYNEQFF. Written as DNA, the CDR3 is TGTGCCAGCAGCCAAGATAATAGCGGGGGGTACAATGAGCAGTTCTTC.

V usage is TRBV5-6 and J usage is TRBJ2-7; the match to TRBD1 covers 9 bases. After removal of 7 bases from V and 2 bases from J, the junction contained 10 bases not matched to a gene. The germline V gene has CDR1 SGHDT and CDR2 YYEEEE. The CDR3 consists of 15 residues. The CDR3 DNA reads TGTGCCAGCGGCAAGAGGGGACAGGGTACCTACGAGCAGTACTTC. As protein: CASGKRGQGTYEQYF.

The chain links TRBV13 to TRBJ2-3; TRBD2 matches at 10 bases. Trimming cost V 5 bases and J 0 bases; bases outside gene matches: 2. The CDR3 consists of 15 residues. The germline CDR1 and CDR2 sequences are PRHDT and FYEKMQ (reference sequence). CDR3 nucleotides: TGTGCCAGCAGCCTAGCGGGGGACAGCACAGATACGCAGTATTTT. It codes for CASSLAGDSTDTQYF.

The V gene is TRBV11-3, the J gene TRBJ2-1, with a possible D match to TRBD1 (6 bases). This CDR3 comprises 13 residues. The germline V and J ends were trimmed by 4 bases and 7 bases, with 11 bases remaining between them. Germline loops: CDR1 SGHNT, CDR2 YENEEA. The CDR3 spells CASSSPTGNEQFF. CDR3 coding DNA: TGTGCCAGCAGCTCACCGACAGGAAATGAGCAGTTCTTC.

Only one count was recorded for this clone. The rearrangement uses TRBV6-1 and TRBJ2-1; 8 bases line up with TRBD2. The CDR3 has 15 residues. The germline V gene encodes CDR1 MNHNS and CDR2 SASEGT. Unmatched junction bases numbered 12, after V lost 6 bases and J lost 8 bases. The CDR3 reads CASRPPTSVKDEQFF. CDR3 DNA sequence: TGTGCCAGCAGACCCCCGACTAGCGTTAAGGATGAGCAGTTCTTC.

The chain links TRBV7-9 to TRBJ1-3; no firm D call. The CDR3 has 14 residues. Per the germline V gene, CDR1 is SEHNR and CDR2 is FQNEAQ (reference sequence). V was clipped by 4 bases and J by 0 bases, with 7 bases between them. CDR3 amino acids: CASSSGYSGNTIYF. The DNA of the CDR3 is TGTGCCAGCAGCTCGGGATACTCTGGAAACACCATATATTTT.

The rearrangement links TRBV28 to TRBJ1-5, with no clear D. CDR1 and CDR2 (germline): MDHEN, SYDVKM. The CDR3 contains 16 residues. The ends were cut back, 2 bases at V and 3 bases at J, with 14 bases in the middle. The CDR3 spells CASSLTVSVNNQPQHF. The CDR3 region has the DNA TGTGCCAGCAGTTTAACAGTGTCGGTTAACAATCAGCCCCAGCATTTT. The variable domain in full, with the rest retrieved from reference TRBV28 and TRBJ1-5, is DVKVTQSSRYLVKRTGEKVFLECVQDMDHENMFWYRQDPGLGLRLIYFSYDVKMKEKGDIPEGYSVSREKKERFSLILESASTNQTSMYLCASSLTVSVNNQPQHFGDGTRLSIL.

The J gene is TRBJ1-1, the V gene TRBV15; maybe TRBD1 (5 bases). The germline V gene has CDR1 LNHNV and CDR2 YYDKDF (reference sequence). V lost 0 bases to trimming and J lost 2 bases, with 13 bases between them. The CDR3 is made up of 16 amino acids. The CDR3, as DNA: TGTGCCACCAGCAGAGAGAAGGGGTCGAGTAACACTGAAGCTTTCTTT. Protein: CATSREKGSSNTEAFF.

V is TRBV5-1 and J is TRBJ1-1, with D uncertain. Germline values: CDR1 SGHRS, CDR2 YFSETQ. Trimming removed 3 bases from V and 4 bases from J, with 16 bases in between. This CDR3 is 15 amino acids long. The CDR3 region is CASSSDSSRGTEAFF. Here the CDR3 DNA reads TGCGCCAGCAGCTCCGATTCCTCTCGGGGCACTGAAGCTTTCTTT.

CDR3 nucleotide sequence: TGTGCCAGTAGTATAAGACTAGCGGGACCGGTTGGATATGAGCAGTACTTC. It is translated as CASSIRLAGPVGYEQYF. The chain uses TRBV19 and TRBJ2-7; 11 nucleotides match TRBD2. The V gene's germline CDR1 is LNHDA and CDR2 SQIVND (reference sequence). The CDR3 is 17 residues long. V shed 2 bases, J shed 7 bases, and the junction held 13 bases outside the gene matches.

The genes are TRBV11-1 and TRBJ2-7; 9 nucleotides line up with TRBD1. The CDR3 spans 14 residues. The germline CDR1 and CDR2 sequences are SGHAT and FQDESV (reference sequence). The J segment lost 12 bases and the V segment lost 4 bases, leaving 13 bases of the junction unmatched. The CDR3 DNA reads TGTGCCAGCAGCTCGAATCCGGGACAGGGTCGGGTGTACTTC. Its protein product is CASSSNPGQGRVYF.

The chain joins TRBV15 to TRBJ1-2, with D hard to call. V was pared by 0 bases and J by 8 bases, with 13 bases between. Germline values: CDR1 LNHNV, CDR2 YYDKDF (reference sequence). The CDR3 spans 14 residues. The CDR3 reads CATSRDLGGPGYTF. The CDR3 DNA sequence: TGTGCCACCAGCAGAGATTTAGGAGGGCCCGGCTACACCTTC.

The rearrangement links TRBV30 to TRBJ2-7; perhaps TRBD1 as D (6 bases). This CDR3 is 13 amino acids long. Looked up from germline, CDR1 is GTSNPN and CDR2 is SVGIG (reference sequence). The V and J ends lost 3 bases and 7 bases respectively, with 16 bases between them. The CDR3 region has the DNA TGTGCCTGGAGCAGGGGCTTTATGGGGGAGCAGTACTTC. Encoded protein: CAWSRGFMGEQYF. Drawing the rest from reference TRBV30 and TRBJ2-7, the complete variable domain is SQTIHQWPATLVQPVGSPLSLECTVEGTSNPNLYWYRQAAGRGLQLLFYSVGIGQISSEVPQNLSASRPQDRQFILSSKKLLLSDSGFYLCAWSRGFMGEQYFGPGTRLTVT.

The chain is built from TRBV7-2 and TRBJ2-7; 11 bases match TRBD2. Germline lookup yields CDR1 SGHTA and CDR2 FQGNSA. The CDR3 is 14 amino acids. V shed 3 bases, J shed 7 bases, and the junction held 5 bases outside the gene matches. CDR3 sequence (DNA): TGTGCCAGCAGCTTTAGCGGGGGGGCTAGGGAGCAGTACTTC. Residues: CASSFSGGAREQYF.

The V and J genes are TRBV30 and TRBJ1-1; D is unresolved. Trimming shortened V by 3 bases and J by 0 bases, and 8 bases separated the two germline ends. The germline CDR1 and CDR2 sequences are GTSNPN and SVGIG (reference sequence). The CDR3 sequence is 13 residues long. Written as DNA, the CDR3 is TGTGCCTGGAGCGGGAGGGTGAACACTGAAGCTTTCTTT. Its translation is CAWSGRVNTEAFF.

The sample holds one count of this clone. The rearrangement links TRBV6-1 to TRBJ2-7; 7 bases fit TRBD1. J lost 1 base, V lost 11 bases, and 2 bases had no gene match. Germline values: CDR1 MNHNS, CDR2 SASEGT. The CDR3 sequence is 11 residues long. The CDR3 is CAGQVSYEQYF. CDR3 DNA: TGTGCCGGACAGGTTTCCTACGAGCAGTACTTC.

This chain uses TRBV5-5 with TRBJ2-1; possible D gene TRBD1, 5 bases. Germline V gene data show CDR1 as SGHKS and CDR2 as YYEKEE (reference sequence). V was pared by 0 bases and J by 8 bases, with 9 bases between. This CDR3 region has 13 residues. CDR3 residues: CASSLAGSHEQFF. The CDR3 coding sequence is TGTGCCAGCAGCTTGGCAGGGTCGCATGAGCAGTTCTTC. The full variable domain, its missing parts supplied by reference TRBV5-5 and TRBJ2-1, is DAGVTQSPTHLIKTRGQQVTLRCSPISGHKSVSWYQQVLGQGPQFIFQYYEKEERGRGNFPDRFSARQFPNYSSELNVNALLLGDSALYLCASSLAGSHEQFFGPGTRLTVL.

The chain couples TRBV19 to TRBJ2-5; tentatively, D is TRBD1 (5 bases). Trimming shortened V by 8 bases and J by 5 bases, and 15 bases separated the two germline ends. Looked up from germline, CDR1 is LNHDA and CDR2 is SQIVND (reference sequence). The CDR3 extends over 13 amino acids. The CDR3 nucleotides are TGTGCCAGTTGTGACAGAGTTTTCGAGACCCAGTACTTC. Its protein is CASCDRVFETQYF.

The CDR3 here is CATHGQGIATNEKLFF. The DNA for the CDR3 is TGTGCCACCCATGGACAGGGAATTGCAACTAATGAAAAACTGTTTTTT. This chain connects TRBV15 to TRBJ1-4, with 8 bases identical to TRBD1. The CDR3 is made up of 16 amino acids. CDR1 and CDR2 from the germline V gene are LNHNV and YYDKDF (reference sequence). Trimming cost V 8 bases and J 0 bases; bases outside gene matches: 8.